The next 18 T cell receptor beta chains were all read from a single sample in a study of cytomegalovirus exposure and HLA in healthy donors. The PCR employed 60 Vbeta primers together with 13 Jbeta primers. Some clones are missing from TCRdb's copy, which holds only in-frame ones; the method was immunoSEQ multiplex PCR. The repertoire holds under 300,000 clones, with around two thirds as singletons. The sequenced sample was PBMCs. Receptors were obtained from a female donor in good health and CMV-seronegative.

CDR3 residues: CAWSEGSSYGYTF. As DNA, the CDR3 is TGTGCCTGGAGTGAAGGGAGCTCGTATGGCTACACCTTC. This sequence joins TRBV30 and TRBJ1-2; D not resolved. CDR1 and CDR2 (germline): GTSNPN, SVGIG (reference sequence). This CDR3 spans 13 amino acids. V was clipped by 1 base and J by 5 bases, with 11 bases between them.

This chain uses TRBV7-9 with TRBJ2-2; D uncertain. The V gene's germline CDR1 is SEHNR and CDR2 FQNEAQ (reference sequence). V was clipped by 5 bases and J by 1 base, with 5 bases between them. CDR3 length equals 13 residues. This CDR3 reads CASSRQNTGELFF. The CDR3 nucleotides are TGTGCCAGCAGCAGACAGAACACCGGGGAGCTGTTTTTT.

This sequence joins TRBV15 and TRBJ1-5, with TRBD1 matching over 9 bases. The CDR3 extends over 15 amino acids. After removal of 5 bases from V and 9 bases from J, the junction contained 11 bases not matched to a gene. In germline, CDR1 is LNHNV, CDR2 YYDKDF (reference sequence). For the CDR3, the DNA is TGTGCCACCAGCCAGACCGGGACAGGGATCGGGCCCCAGCATTTT. Its translation: CATSQTGTGIGPQHF. The whole variable domain, filled in from reference TRBV15 and TRBJ1-5, reads DAMVIQNPRYQVTQFGKPVTLSCSQTLNHNVMYWYQQKSSQAPKLLFHYYDKDFNNEADTPDNFQSRRPNTSFCFLDIRSPGLGDTAMYLCATSQTGTGIGPQHFGDGTRLSIL.

The CDR3 loop reads CASSLPGLAGSGANEQFF. DNA for the CDR3: TGCGCCAGCAGCTTACCGGGACTAGCGGGTTCTGGGGCCAATGAGCAGTTCTTC. This sequence joins TRBV5-1 and TRBJ2-1; TRBD2 aligns across 12 bases. The V gene end was trimmed by 2 bases and the J gene end by 6 bases; junction bases not matched to a gene: 12. CDR3 length: 18 residues. Germline V lookup: CDR1 SGHRS, CDR2 YFSETQ.

The rearrangement links TRBV6-6 to TRBJ2-7; D perhaps matches TRBD2 (5 bases). Germline V CDR1 and CDR2: MNHNY, SVGAGI (reference sequence). CDR3 length equals 14 residues. Trimming left V 2 bases short and J 4 bases short, with 12 bases between. CDR3 DNA: TGTGCCAGCAGTTACGCGGGTTCTCGGTACGAGCAGTACTTC. It specifies CASSYAGSRYEQYF.

The chain joins TRBV28 to TRBJ2-5, with a tentative D call TRBD1 (5 bases). Germline CDR1 reads MDHEN; CDR2 reads SYDVKM. Trimming took 6 bases from V and 4 from J, leaving 15 bases between them. CDR3 length: 14 residues. CDR3 in DNA: TGTGCCAGCAGAGAACAGGTTATTGGAGAGACCCAGTACTTC. Its translation: CASREQVIGETQYF.

A few counts support this clone. The genes are TRBV15 and TRBJ1-3; D gene uncertain. This CDR3 contains 15 residues. Germline values: CDR1 LNHNV, CDR2 YYDKDF (reference sequence). V lost 2 bases and J lost 4, with 12 bases in between. The CDR3 nucleotides read TGTGCCACCAGCAGACTCGAATCTGCGGGAAACACCATATATTTT. Translating it yields CATSRLESAGNTIYF.

The chain joins TRBV10-2 to TRBJ1-1; tentatively, D is TRBD1 (5 bases). V lost 5 bases to trimming and J lost 4 bases, with 8 bases between them. The CDR3 has 12 amino acids. Germline values: CDR1 WSHSY, CDR2 SAAADI. DNA for the CDR3: TGCGCCAGCAGTACAGGTCCCACTGAAGCTTTCTTT. Residues: CASSTGPTEAFF.

The rearrangement joins TRBV10-3 to TRBJ2-7; the match to TRBD2 covers 9 bases. Germline V gives CDR1 ENHRY, CDR2 SYGVKD. The J segment lost 2 bases and the V segment lost 2 bases, leaving 10 bases of the junction unmatched. This CDR3 is built from 17 residues. The CDR3 sequence: CAISEIPGLAPTYEQYF. The CDR3 coding sequence is TGTGCCATCAGTGAGATCCCTGGACTAGCGCCTACCTACGAGCAGTACTTC.

The chain couples TRBV5-1 to TRBJ1-5, with 10 bases that match TRBD1. V shed 3 bases, J shed 4 bases, and the junction held 4 bases outside the gene matches. Germline CDR1 reads SGHRS; CDR2 reads YFSETQ. CDR3 length equals 15 residues. CDR3 coding DNA: TGCGCCAGCAGCTCAGGACAGGGGGAGAATCAGCCCCAGCATTTT. Protein: CASSSGQGENQPQHF.

In its sample, this clone was seen a few times. This chain joins TRBV27 and TRBJ2-7; 16 nucleotides match TRBD2. The junction had 4 bases not matched to a gene; V was cut back by 6 bases and J by 2 bases. This CDR3 is built from 16 residues. CDR1 MNHEY and CDR2 SMNVEV come from the germline V gene (reference sequence). The CDR3 DNA follows: TGTGCCAGCAGGGGACTAGCGGGAGGGGGAACCTACGAGCAGTACTTC. This sequence encodes CASRGLAGGGTYEQYF.

The chain recombines TRBV6-5 with TRBJ2-7; D possibly corresponds to TRBD1 (5 bases). Germline V gene lookup returns CDR1 MNHEY and CDR2 SVGAGI. Trimming shortened V by 7 bases and J by 4 bases, and 11 bases separated the two germline ends. CDR3 size: 12 residues. The CDR3 bases are TGTGCCAGCATCGGCAGGGCTTACGAGCAGTACTTC. This gives the protein CASIGRAYEQYF.

This clone was found a few times. The chain joins TRBV20-1 to TRBJ2-7, with D maybe TRBD2 (6 bases). V lost 0 bases to trimming and J lost 9 bases, with 9 bases between them. The CDR3 sequence is 11 residues long. CDR1 is DFQATT and CDR2 is SNEGSKA in the germline V gene (reference sequence). CDR3 nucleotides: TGCAGTGCTAGAGAGGCGGGACCGCAGTACTTC. Translated: CSAREAGPQYF.

This chain joins TRBV16 and TRBJ1-1; D unclear. With 2 bases removed from V and 7 bases from J, the gap between germline ends came to 5 bases. The CDR3 has 11 amino acids. Germline assignment: CDR1 KGHSY and CDR2 FQNENV. The CDR3 DNA follows: TGTGCCAGCAGCCAACAGGTTGAAGCTTTCTTT. It specifies CASSQQVEAFF.

This chain joins TRBV9 and TRBJ2-7; D is uncertain. The CDR3 has 12 residues. In germline, CDR1 is SGDLS, CDR2 YYNGEE. V lost 3 bases, J lost 5 bases, and 9 bases lay in between. CDR3 in amino acids: CASSDQLDEQYF. The CDR3 region has the DNA TGTGCCAGCAGCGACCAACTCGACGAGCAGTACTTC.

This chain connects TRBV4-2 to TRBJ1-4; no clear D gene. The germline V and J ends were trimmed by 1 base and 8 bases, with 17 bases remaining between them. The CDR3 spans 16 residues. Per germline, CDR1 LGHNA and CDR2 YNFKEQ. CDR3 nucleotide sequence: TGTGCCAGCAGCCAAGCAACCGGGTCCACCGGAGAAAAACTGTTTTTT. This sequence encodes CASSQATGSTGEKLFF.

The CDR3 loop reads CAWSVAGTEAFF. In DNA, the CDR3 is TGTGCCTGGAGTGTCGCGGGCACTGAAGCTTTCTTT. The rearrangement joins TRBV30 to TRBJ1-1; D unresolved. The CDR3 contains 12 residues. Germline assignment: CDR1 GTSNPN and CDR2 SVGIG (reference sequence). Deletions cut 0 bases from V and 4 bases from J, with 6 bases between.

This clone has only one observation. The chain uses TRBV5-1 and TRBJ2-2, with TRBD1 identical over 9 bases. V was pared by 2 bases and J by 4 bases, with 6 bases of the junction left unmatched. Germline V gene sequence: CDR1 SGHRS, CDR2 YFSETQ. The length of the CDR3 is 16 residues. The chain's CDR3 is CASSLTGGSFTGELFF. CDR3 coding DNA: TGCGCCAGCAGCTTAACAGGGGGCTCCTTCACCGGGGAGCTGTTTTTT.